Shown below are 32 T cell receptor beta chains from a single sample sequenced in a study of post-analysis software for immune sequencing data. The study, taken as a whole, reports: There were five or six TRBV segments more frequent in patients than controls, and TRBV5-6, TRBV5-1 and TRBV20-1 were among them.

The authors incorporated unique molecular identifiers into the TCR beta cDNA libraries. TCRdb called the PCR reads again in MiXCR, with one record for every CDR3 protein. The sample includes fewer than 850,000 distinct CDR3 sequences, 25% to 30% of them seen just once. For these receptors, no antigen is known. Specimen: blood. The receptors originated from a girl aged 10-17 years with multiple sclerosis.

The chain employs TRBV11-2 and TRBJ1-1; possibly TRBD1 for D (5 bases). Germline V gives CDR1 SGHAT, CDR2 FQNNGV. V dropped 5 bases and J dropped 2 bases, with 12 bases sitting between them. The length of the CDR3 is 14 residues. CDR3 residues: CASSQRQGNTEAFF. CDR3 coding DNA: TGTGCCAGCAGCCAACGCCAGGGAAACACTGAAGCTTTCTTT.

CDR3 nucleotides: TGTGCCAGTAGTATGACTAGCGGGAGGGCCGGCAATGAGCAGTTCTTC. It encodes CASSMTSGRAGNEQFF. The chain couples TRBV19 to TRBJ2-1; 14 nucleotides align to TRBD2. The CDR3 covers 16 residues. Per germline, CDR1 LNHDA and CDR2 SQIVND (reference sequence). V shed 3 bases and J 6 bases; nucleotides not matched to a gene: 4.

This chain links TRBV20-1 with TRBJ2-5; no definite D call. Per germline, CDR1 DFQATT and CDR2 SNEGSKA (reference sequence). V was trimmed by 5 bases and J by 3 bases, leaving 13 bases between them. CDR3 length: 13 amino acids. The CDR3 spells CSAFNDRKETQYF. DNA for the CDR3: TGCAGTGCTTTTAACGACCGAAAAGAGACCCAGTACTTC.

This clonotype was seen a handful of times. The chain is built from TRBV5-5 and TRBJ1-2, with 12 bases aligning to TRBD1. With V trimmed by 6 bases and J by 4 bases, 10 bases remained unmatched. In germline, CDR1 is SGHKS, CDR2 YYEKEE (reference sequence). The CDR3 is made up of 16 amino acids. This chain's CDR3 is CASTRGTGGGSYGYTF. The CDR3 region has the DNA TGTGCCAGCACCCGGGGGACAGGGGGCGGAAGCTATGGCTACACCTTC.

The CDR3 DNA reads TGTGCCAGCAGCAGACTAGCGGACCAAGAGACCCAGTACTTC. Its translation is CASSRLADQETQYF. The chain uses TRBV9 and TRBJ2-5; 9 bases fit TRBD2. V lost 4 bases and J lost 0; bases outside the gene matches: 1. The germline V gene encodes CDR1 SGDLS and CDR2 YYNGEE. The CDR3 runs to 14 residues.

This sequence joins TRBV4-3 and TRBJ1-2, with D possibly matching TRBD1 (5 bases). The germline V gene encodes CDR1 LGHNA and CDR2 YSLEER. The ends were cut back, 4 bases at V and 2 bases at J, with 11 bases in the middle. The CDR3 consists of 14 residues. CDR3 sequence: CASSRGTGNYGYTF. The CDR3 bases are TGCGCCAGCAGCCGAGGGACCGGAAACTATGGCTACACCTTC.

In this sample, this clonotype turned up a few times. This chain uses TRBV6-1 with TRBJ2-6; D is undetermined. The CDR3 spans 14 residues. V lost 8 bases to trimming and J lost 2 bases, with 10 bases between them. Per germline, CDR1 MNHNS and CDR2 SASEGT. CDR3 sequence reads: CASSGRAGANVLTF. The CDR3 DNA follows: TGTGCCAGCTCCGGCAGAGCTGGGGCCAACGTCCTGACTTTC.

This clonotype was seen more than once but under ten times. The chain has TRBV9 and TRBJ1-1; 7 bases are shared with TRBD1. Losses at the gene ends were 1 base for V and 8 bases for J; bases not matched to a gene: 8. The germline CDR1 and CDR2 sequences are SGDLS and YYNGEE. The CDR3 consists of 14 residues. CDR3: CASSVSPDRAEAFF. CDR3 in DNA: TGTGCCAGCAGCGTATCCCCAGACAGGGCAGAAGCTTTCTTT.

This chain links TRBV18 with TRBJ2-1; D is perhaps TRBD2 (5 bases). The CDR3 length is 15 residues. The germline V and J ends were trimmed by 2 bases and 6 bases, with 14 bases remaining between them. Germline values: CDR1 KGHSH, CDR2 LQKENI. This CDR3 reads CASSPNSVPPNEQFF. CDR3 DNA sequence: TGTGCCAGCTCACCAAATAGCGTACCGCCCAATGAGCAGTTCTTC.

The V gene is TRBV5-6, the J gene TRBJ2-7, with 7 bases matching TRBD2. Trimming removed 7 bases from V and 2 bases from J; junction bases left unmatched: 9. There are 14 residues in the CDR3. Per the germline V gene, CDR1 is SGHDT and CDR2 is YYEEEE. This CDR3 is CASGVGGSPYEQYF. The CDR3 bases are TGTGCCAGCGGGGTGGGCGGGAGCCCCTACGAGCAGTACTTC.

The V and J genes are TRBV7-8 and TRBJ2-5; TRBD2 might be the D (5 bases). Germline V CDR1 and CDR2: SGHVS, FQNEAQ. Deletions cut 0 bases from V and 5 bases from J, with 19 bases between. This CDR3 spans 17 amino acids. As DNA, the CDR3 is TGTGCCAGCAGCTTAGCGCGGAGTGGGAGCGTTGGGGAGACCCAGTACTTC. Translating gives CASSLARSGSVGETQYF.

The CDR3 spells CSAPIQRGTLNEQYF. The CDR3 DNA sequence: TGCAGTGCCCCTATCCAGCGGGGGACCTTAAATGAGCAGTACTTC. This chain uses TRBV20-1 with TRBJ2-7; 8 nucleotides match TRBD2. Trimming removed 6 bases from V and 7 bases from J; junction bases left unmatched: 17. The CDR3 is 15 residues long. CDR1 and CDR2 (germline): DFQATT, SNEGSKA (reference sequence).

This clonotype was picked up a small number of times. The chain links TRBV29-1 to TRBJ1-1; D is perhaps TRBD1 (5 bases). Looked up from germline, CDR1 is SQVTM and CDR2 is ANQGSEA. The CDR3 length is 13 residues. The germline V and J ends were trimmed by 6 bases and 11 bases, with 22 bases remaining between them. The CDR3 is CSVPQTGWDLAFF. In DNA form, the CDR3 reads TGCAGCGTGCCCCAAACCGGGTGGGACTTGGCTTTCTTT.

The V gene is TRBV7-2, the J gene TRBJ2-5; maybe TRBD1 (5 bases). The CDR3 runs to 18 residues. Germline V lookup: CDR1 SGHTA, CDR2 FQGNSA. The germline V and J ends were trimmed by 2 bases and 1 base, with 20 bases remaining between them. Written as DNA, the CDR3 is TGTGCCAGCAGCTTAAGGTTCGTCGGCAGGGAAGGCCAAGAGACCCAGTACTTC. It codes for CASSLRFVGREGQETQYF.

The table lists this clonotype with many counts. The V and J genes are TRBV11-2 and TRBJ2-1, with unresolved D. This CDR3 region has 13 residues. Between the trimmed V and J ends, which lost 5 bases and 5 bases, there was a span of 10 bases. Germline V gene lookup returns CDR1 SGHAT and CDR2 FQNNGV. The CDR3 DNA follows: TGTGCCAGCAGCCCCCGACCAGACAATGAGCAGTTCTTC. This encodes CASSPRPDNEQFF.

This clonotype appeared a few times. The rearrangement links TRBV5-1 to TRBJ2-7; a possible D gene is TRBD2 (5 bases). Between the trimmed V and J ends, which lost 4 bases and 1 base, there was a span of 15 bases. This CDR3 is 15 amino acids long. In germline, CDR1 is SGHRS, CDR2 YFSETQ. The CDR3 DNA follows: TGCGCCAGCAGCCCGGAAGGGCGGGCTTCCTACGAGCAGTACTTC. Translation gives CASSPEGRASYEQYF.

In the case of this clonotype: One end of the junction does not line up with germline, which may come from a read error. The chain recombines TRBV20-1 with TRBJ2-7; the D call may be TRBD1 or TRBD2 (5 bases each). Germline V gene sequence: CDR1 DFQATT, CDR2 SNEGSKA (reference sequence). This CDR3 comprises 13 residues. The CDR3 is CSTRDSGTPEQYF. The CDR3 DNA follows: TGCAGTACTAGAGACAGTGGGACCCCCGAGCAGTACTTC.

The chain carries TRBV7-2 and TRBJ2-3; 10 positions agree with TRBD2. After removal of 4 bases from V and 1 base from J, the junction contained 14 bases not matched to a gene. This CDR3 region has 19 residues. Germline V gene data show CDR1 as SGHTA and CDR2 as FQGNSA. The chain's CDR3 is CASSSLGSGGPAGTDTQYF. CDR3 DNA: TGTGCCAGCAGCTCCCTGGGTAGCGGGGGGCCAGCGGGCACAGATACGCAGTATTTT.

Worth noting for this clonotype: The junction does not match germline at one end; this may be a read error. The gene calls are TRBV29-1 and TRBJ2-5; maybe TRBD2 (6 bases). In germline, CDR1 is SQVTM, CDR2 ANQGSEA. CDR3 length: 13 amino acids. CDR3 in amino acids: CSVDLGRQEAQYF. CDR3 nucleotide sequence: TGCAGCGTTGATCTGGGGAGGCAAGAGGCCCAGTACTTC.

The J gene is TRBJ1-1, the V gene TRBV7-2, with D tentatively TRBD1 (5 bases). This CDR3 comprises 16 residues. Trimming cost V 2 bases and J 4 bases, with 17 bases left between them. Germline V gene data show CDR1 as SGHTA and CDR2 as FQGNSA. Here the CDR3 DNA reads TGTGCCAGCAGCTTAATGTCTCGGGTTAGGGGCACTGAAGCTTTCTTT. It specifies CASSLMSRVRGTEAFF. Together with reference TRBV7-2 and TRBJ1-1, the CDR3 gives the full variable domain: GAGVSQSPSNKVTEKGKDVELRCDPISGHTALYWYRQSLGQGLEFLIYFQGNSAPDKSGLPSDRFSAERTGGSVSTLTIQRTQQEDSAVYLCASSLMSRVRGTEAFFGQGTRLTVV.

Notes on this clonotype: This may arise from a read error, as a much more abundant clone is one base away. Because the CDR3's place on the DNA is in doubt, the DNA is left out and the CDR3 is given as listed by TCRdb. The rearrangement joins TRBV29-1 to TRBJ2-4; the D segment call TRBD2 is taken from the table without a DNA check. Germline V gene sequence: CDR1 SQVTM, CDR2 ANQGSEA. Inclusive of both ends, the CDR3 amounts to 12 amino acids. The chain's CDR3 is CSVVGRGAARYF.

Worth noting for this clonotype: At one end, the junction sequence differs from germline, possibly due to a read error. The chain joins TRBV7-6 to TRBJ2-7; 10 bases fit TRBD2. Germline CDR1 SGHVS, CDR2 FNYEAQ. CDR3 length: 15 amino acids. CDR3: CANSVGTSVAYEQYF. As DNA, the CDR3 is TGTGCCAACAGCGTTGGGACTAGCGTAGCCTACGAGCAGTACTTC.

The chain joins TRBV5-1 to TRBJ2-1, with D perhaps matching TRBD1 (6 bases). The V gene's germline CDR1 is SGHRS and CDR2 YFSETQ. Trimming removed 7 bases at V and 5 bases at J, with 28 bases between. The CDR3 totals 18 residues. In DNA, the CDR3 is TGCGCCAGCGGAAATTCGGGACACACCTCGGGCACGAACAATGAGCAGTTCTTC. As protein: CASGNSGHTSGTNNEQFF.

The chain carries TRBV20-1 and TRBJ2-3; 11 bases line up with TRBD2. CDR1 DFQATT and CDR2 SNEGSKA come from the germline V gene (reference sequence). The CDR3 runs 15 residues. After removal of 2 bases from V and 3 bases from J, the junction contained 4 bases not matched to a gene. The chain's CDR3 is CSARRVAGGTDTQYF. Written as DNA, the CDR3 is TGCAGTGCTAGAAGGGTAGCGGGAGGGACAGATACGCAGTATTTT.

J is TRBJ2-3 and V is TRBV20-1, with 16 bases aligning to TRBD2. The CDR3 totals 22 residues. Germline CDR1 and CDR2: DFQATT and SNEGSKA (reference sequence). Trimming took 1 base from V and 6 from J; bases not matched to a gene: 22. CDR3 sequence: CSARAGGFGQQGLAGGPDTQYF. The CDR3 nucleotides are TGCAGTGCTAGAGCGGGAGGCTTCGGACAGCAGGGACTAGCGGGGGGGCCGGATACGCAGTATTTT.

The chain is built from TRBV5-1 and TRBJ1-1, with D maybe TRBD1 (5 bases). The ends were cut back, 4 bases at V and 10 bases at J, with 14 bases in the middle. This CDR3 is built from 12 residues. Germline-derived CDR1 and CDR2 are SGHRS and YFSETQ. Here the CDR3 DNA reads TGCGCCAGCAGCCCGCTGGGGGTCGGAGCTTTCTTT. As protein: CASSPLGVGAFF.

A few counts support this clonotype. The J gene is TRBJ2-7, the V gene TRBV20-1; 16 bases match TRBD2. The CDR3 has 16 amino acids. Germline CDR1 and CDR2: DFQATT and SNEGSKA (reference sequence). After removal of 5 bases from V and 3 bases from J, the junction contained 7 bases not matched to a gene. DNA of the CDR3: TGCAGTGCTGGGACTAGCGGGAGGGCGTGGGGCTACGAGCAGTACTTC. Its protein product is CSAGTSGRAWGYEQYF.

In this sample, this clonotype turned up a few times. The chain recombines TRBV5-1 with TRBJ2-7; possibly TRBD2 for D (5 bases). This CDR3 comprises 15 residues. Trimming pared 5 bases from V and 2 bases from J, leaving 17 bases between. In germline, CDR1 is SGHRS, CDR2 YFSETQ. This CDR3 reads CASRPSGGGAYEQYF. Written as DNA, the CDR3 is TGCGCCAGCAGGCCATCTGGAGGTGGGGCCTACGAGCAGTACTTC.

This clonotype was seen a few times. The chain links TRBV6-1 to TRBJ2-3; 12 bases are shared with TRBD1. V lost 7 bases and J lost 1; bases outside the gene matches: 15. The germline V gene has CDR1 MNHNS and CDR2 SASEGT. The CDR3 totals 19 residues. CDR3 in DNA: TGTGCCAGCACCAGAGGGGGGACAGGGGGCTTGAAGGGCACAGATACGCAGTATTTT. It translates to CASTRGGTGGLKGTDTQYF.

The rearrangement uses TRBV5-1 and TRBJ1-1; no clear D. This CDR3 comprises 14 residues. Germline V gives CDR1 SGHRS, CDR2 YFSETQ. V was cut by 1 base and J by 1 base, with 8 bases left in between. CDR3: CASSLYAGNTEAFF. The CDR3 DNA reads TGCGCCAGCAGCTTGTATGCGGGGAACACTGAAGCTTTCTTT.

This clonotype came up a few times. V usage is TRBV20-1 and J usage is TRBJ2-1, with D perhaps TRBD1 or TRBD2 (5 bases each). Germline lookup yields CDR1 DFQATT and CDR2 SNEGSKA (reference sequence). This CDR3 has 17 amino acids. V lost 6 bases, J lost 5 bases, and 26 bases lay in between. In nucleotides, the CDR3 is TGCAGTGCCGATTCTTACGGGGCAGGGACGGACGACAATGAGCAGTTCTTC. Translated, it gives CSADSYGAGTDDNEQFF.

The chain is built from TRBV20-1 and TRBJ1-2; 7 nucleotides agree with TRBD1. The CDR3 runs 15 residues. After removal of 3 bases from V and 1 base from J, the junction contained 8 bases not matched to a gene. Germline V gives CDR1 DFQATT, CDR2 SNEGSKA (reference sequence). CDR3 bases: TGCAGTGCTAGCCAGGGGGTAGACTTTAACTATGGCTACACCTTC. It is translated as CSASQGVDFNYGYTF.